The 2 T cell receptor beta chains reported below all come from one sample, sequenced in a study of siplizumab effects on memory and regulatory T cells. Profiling relied on immunoSEQ multiplex PCR, and the TCRdb table lists in-frame clones only, not all of them. The sample carries approximately 120,000 clones, 85% to 95% recorded once. What was sequenced was non-Treg CD4+ T cells sorted from blood. The receptors here all came from a human donor in good health.

This rearrangement joins TRBV19 to TRBJ2-7; D may be TRBD1 (6 bases). The CDR3 runs 15 residues. Germline assignment: CDR1 LNHDA and CDR2 SQIVND (reference sequence). V lost 5 bases, J lost 3 bases, and 17 bases lay in between. This chain's CDR3 is CASSSLLTGNYEQYF. The CDR3 DNA follows: TGTGCCAGTAGTTCGCTCCTGACAGGAAACTACGAGCAGTACTTC.

The chain links TRBV6-5 to TRBJ1-2; D unclear. This CDR3 contains 13 residues. V lost 8 bases and J 2 bases, leaving 12 bases between the germline ends. CDR1 is MNHEY, CDR2 SVGAGI, per germline. The chain's CDR3 is CASWTTENYGYTF. The CDR3 DNA is TGTGCCAGCTGGACTACAGAAAACTATGGCTACACCTTC.